A single sample gave rise to the 3 T cell receptor beta chains below, sequenced in a study of human T cells and chemical hapten exposure. Separate cDNA molecules received unique molecular identifiers, which the library attached to them. From the reads, TCRdb called clonotypes with MiXCR, one entry per CDR3 protein. This repertoire includes around 70 distinct CDR3 sequences. Treatment noted: therapeutic diphenylcyclopropenone sensitization with weekly scalp DPC. The specimen was whole blood, collected before DPC sensitization or 2, 6, or about 24 weeks after (not recorded which). The receptors derive from an adult with alopecia areata. Some clones in this sample may be carry-over from other donors' samples. This table probably holds off-target reads from a library built for another chain.

This chain links TRBV6-5 with TRBJ1-1; 7 nucleotides line up with TRBD1. Germline V gives CDR1 MNHEY, CDR2 SVGAGI. V shed 6 bases and J 3 bases; nucleotides not matched to a gene: 7. CDR3 length: 14 residues. The CDR3 DNA follows: TGTGCCAGCAGCCGCGGACAGGACTACACTGAAGCTTTCTTT. It is translated as CASSRGQDYTEAFF.

This clonotype was counted a single time. The rearrangement uses TRBV7-2 and TRBJ2-2; D unresolved. The germline V gene has CDR1 SGHTA and CDR2 FQGNSA. V dropped 5 bases and J dropped 3 bases, with 10 bases sitting between them. The CDR3 runs to 14 residues. The CDR3 nucleotides read TGTGCCAGCAGCCAGGCCAGACACACCGGGGAGCTGTTTTTT. Protein product: CASSQARHTGELFF.

The sample holds a few counts of this clonotype. V and J are TRBV28 and TRBJ2-7; D gene ambiguous. Deletions cut 5 bases from V and 2 bases from J, with 19 bases between. Germline CDR1 MDHEN, CDR2 SYDVKM. This CDR3 is 16 amino acids long. The CDR3 sequence: CASSPAWSWIPYEQYF. CDR3 DNA sequence: TGTGCCAGCAGTCCCGCCTGGTCTTGGATCCCCTACGAGCAGTACTTC. The full variable domain, completed using reference TRBV28 and TRBJ2-7, is DVKVTQSSRYLVKRTGEKVFLECVQDMDHENMFWYRQDPGLGLRLIYFSYDVKMKEKGDIPEGYSVSREKKERFSLILESASTNQTSMYLCASSPAWSWIPYEQYFGPGTRLTVT.